This TCR beta chain originates from a study of beta chain features in type 1 diabetes (dated by TCRdb to between 2017 and 2018). Study-wide context: Mean age, gender distribution, total cell number and subset yield were not different between patients and healthy donors. A total of approximately 110,000,000 sorted cells were examined across all samples, and a strong correlation was observed between cell number per subset and RNA yield. The study compared the TCRB repertoires of sorted circulating CD4+ T cell subsets in recently diagnosed type 1 diabetes patients with those in matched healthy donors. Naive and central memory subsets were obtained from all 30 or so donors, but regulatory and stem cell-like memory subsets were isolated from only 8 patients and about eight healthy donors. What the authors observed across the whole study: Because the HLA sub-analyses included only small numbers of individuals, any influence of HLA type on TCRB rearrangement was left unresolved. Shorter templates might have been favored by PCR, but patient and control samples were amplified and corrected together, so both groups would have been affected equally by any skew. Type 1 diabetes patients showed a moderate but significant shortening of TCRB CDR3 length in all four CD4+ subsets. Naive, central memory and regulatory TCRB repertoires appeared to be more alike among patients than among healthy donors. Because cDNA was sequenced instead of genomic DNA, highly expressing activated cells could be over-represented, though the groups showed no difference in activation or CD3 levels. Fewer insertions and more nucleotide deletions at VDJ recombination sites were observed in patients with type 1 diabetes, implying thymic rearrangement abnormalities.

This clone has only a few counts. The specificity of this receptor is unknown. There are no base qualities to consult, and no much larger clone falls within one base. Each donor gave one peripheral blood draw, averaging about 120 mL, which was collected into heparinised tubes. Naive, central memory, regulatory and stem cell-like memory CD4+ T cells were sorted on a BD FACSAria II using a panel including CD45RO, CCR7, CD25, CD127, CD95 and CD27. Every sorted population had a purity above 95%. PBMCs were separated immediately by Lymphoprep density gradient centrifugation and were stained directly, without being cultured. So that batch effects would be minimized, each experiment stained and sorted samples in pairs, pairing one healthy donor with one patient. The entire amount of isolated RNA was reverse transcribed using the High Capacity cDNA Reverse Transcription Kit, so the sequenced TCRB transcripts were expressed ones. Naive, central memory and regulatory T cell samples underwent deep immunoSEQ sequencing, averaging approximately 3.5 million total reads per sample. Sorted cells were lysed in RLT buffer and RNA was extracted with DNase-treated RNeasy Micro or Mini kits, depending on cell number. To prevent cross-contamination, each cell subset was processed individually, whereas patient and healthy donor samples were processed jointly. The immunoSEQ multiplex PCR was used to amplify TCRB sequences from cDNA, generating 87-bp fragments that spanned the CDR3 region. Sequencing of the amplicons was done on the Illumina HiSeq platform. From the authors' description of their analysis: PCR bias was corrected computationally using synthetic template baselines, and reads within Hamming distance 2 were collapsed, with unmergeable singletons discarded. Reads were aligned against IMGT to assign V, D and J genes, CDR3 length and insertions or deletions at six rearrangement sites. Clonotype counts were normalized to sorted cell number within each subset before computing true diversity and Gini coefficients with the tcR R package. The overlap coefficient, calculated on TCRB nucleotide sequences, was used to measure repertoire sharing. As a proxy for the pre-selection repertoire, out-of-frame TCRB sequences from naive cells were analyzed. As stored in TCRdb, this immuneACCESS dataset retains in-frame rearrangements with V and J assigned. A fraction of the clones does not appear; measured against another copy, unresolved V genes explain less than half of the discrepancy, and the remainder lacks a known reason. V and J calls and clone size follow that table, whereas D and trimming were derived from the DNA. This sample holds roughly 310,000 clones; 11% were observed only once. The ten largest make up more than 0.015% of the sample.

CDR1 and CDR2 are drawn from the germline V gene: SGDLS, YYNGEE. Inclusive of the bounding cysteine and phenylalanine, the CDR3 is 16 residues long. The CDR3 DNA has 48 bases and is translated from base 1. Rearrangement joined TRBV9 to TRBJ2-5; the junction holds 10 bases that match TRBD2. TRBJ2-7 explains the end of the DNA better; the J call may be wrong. This sequence originates from a woman in her twenties or thirties in good health. The sequenced sample consisted of naive CD4+ T cells from blood. The sample's cell subset or site label, in plain terms: true naive CD4+ T cells. The DNA reads TGTGCCAGCAGCGTAGACCTAGCGGGAGTGGGCTACGAGCAGTACTTC. Translation gives CASSVDLAGVGYEQYF.